This note documents a single T cell receptor (beta chain) sequence. Its cognate antigen is unknown. Sequencing was performed with immunoSEQ multiplex PCR; in TCRdb, only in-frame clones are kept and a portion is missing. The sample records 50,000 to 65,000 clones, just over 90% being singletons. This record belongs to a study of CD4 T cells in relation to SARS-CoV-2 and coronaviruses. Germline V lookup: CDR1 SGHVS, CDR2 FQNEAQ. Trimming removed 8 bases from V and 0 bases from J, with 7 bases in between. The CDR3 length is 12 residues. Study findings and constraints: Compared with monoreactive clones, crossreactive clones showed significantly weaker SARS-CoV-2 expansion.

This chain joins TRBV7-8 and TRBJ1-1; no reliable D call. The receptor was isolated from an adult with COVID-19. The sample taken for sequencing was naive CD4+ T cells from PBMCs. The subset: naive CD4+ T cells isolated by negative enrichment. The CDR3 nucleotides read TGTGCCAGCGGGGAGCTGAACACTGAAGCTTTCTTT. Amino acid sequence: CASGELNTEAFF.